The clone carrying this T cell receptor beta chain came up many times. Antigen specificity is unknown. Disease lasting under 3 months, a NOSPECS grade of at least 4, and a Clinical Activity Score of at least 3 were features of the ophthalmopathy patients. The PBMCs had their origin in around 10 ml of fresh peripheral blood. Amplified regions were TCR beta CDR3 sequences from RNA transcripts. HTBI primers drove first-round RT-PCR of the TCR CDR3. In TCRdb, the multiplex PCR reads were re-called with MiXCR into one record per CDR3 protein. This sample yields about 350,000 distinct CDR3 sequences, of which 15% to 20% are seen a single time; roughly 15% belongs to the top ten. This sample is part of a study of T cells in Graves' hyperthyroidism and ophthalmopathy. Regarding the study as a whole: Blood shared most expanded thyroid clonotypes above 0.001.

The CDR3 is made up of 13 amino acids. Germline assignment: CDR1 LNHDA and CDR2 SQIVND (reference sequence). V gave up 4 bases and J gave up 6 bases, with 9 bases separating them. The specimen sequenced was blood. The sequence was obtained from a woman between 40 and 50 years old with Graves' ophthalmopathy. This chain connects TRBV19 to TRBJ2-2, with D unresolved. CDR3 bases: TGTGCCAGTAGTACCTCGGCGGCCGGGGAGCTGTTTTTT. This translates into CASSTSAAGELFF.